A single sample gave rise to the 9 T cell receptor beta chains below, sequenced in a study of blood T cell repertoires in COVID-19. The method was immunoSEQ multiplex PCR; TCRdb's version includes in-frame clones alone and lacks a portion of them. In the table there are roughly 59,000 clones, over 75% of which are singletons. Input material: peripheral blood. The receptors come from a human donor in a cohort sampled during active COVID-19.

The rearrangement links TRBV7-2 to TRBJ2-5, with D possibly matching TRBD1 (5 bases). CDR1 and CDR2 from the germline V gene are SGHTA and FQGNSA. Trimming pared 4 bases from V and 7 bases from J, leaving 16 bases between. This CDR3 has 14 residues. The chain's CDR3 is CASSSSGALGTQYF. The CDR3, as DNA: TGTGCCAGCAGCTCTAGTGGGGCTCTAGGGACCCAGTACTTC.

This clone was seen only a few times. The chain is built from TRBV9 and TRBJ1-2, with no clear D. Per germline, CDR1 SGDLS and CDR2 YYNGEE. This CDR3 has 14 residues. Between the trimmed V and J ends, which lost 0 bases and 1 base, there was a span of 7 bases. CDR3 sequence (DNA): TGTGCCAGCAGCGTAGGGGGAGGTAACTATGGCTACACCTTC. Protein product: CASSVGGGNYGYTF.

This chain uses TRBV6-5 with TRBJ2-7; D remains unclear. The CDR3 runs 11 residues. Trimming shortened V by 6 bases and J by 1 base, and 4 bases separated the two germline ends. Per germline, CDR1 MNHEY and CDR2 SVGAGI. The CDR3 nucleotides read TGTGCCAGCAGGACTTCCTACGAGCAGTACTTC. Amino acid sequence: CASRTSYEQYF.

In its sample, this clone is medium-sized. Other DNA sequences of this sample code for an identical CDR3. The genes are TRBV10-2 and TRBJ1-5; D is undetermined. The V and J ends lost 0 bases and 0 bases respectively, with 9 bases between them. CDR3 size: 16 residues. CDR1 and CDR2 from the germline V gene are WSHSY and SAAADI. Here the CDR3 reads CASSESPGNSNQPQHF. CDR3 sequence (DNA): TGCGCCAGCAGTGAGTCCCCGGGAAATAGCAATCAGCCCCAGCATTTT.

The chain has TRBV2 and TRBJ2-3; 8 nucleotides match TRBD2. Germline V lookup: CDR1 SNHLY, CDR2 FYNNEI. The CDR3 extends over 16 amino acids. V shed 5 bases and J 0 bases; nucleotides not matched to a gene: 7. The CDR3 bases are TGTGCCAGCAGTTTACTAGCGGAGACTAGCACAGATACGCAGTATTTT. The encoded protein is CASSLLAETSTDTQYF.

The CDR3 sequence: CASSLLQGTQETQYF. CDR3 in DNA: TGTGCCAGCAGCTTATTACAGGGAACCCAAGAGACCCAGTACTTC. The rearrangement joins TRBV7-9 to TRBJ2-5; TRBD1 might be the D (6 bases). CDR1 and CDR2 from the germline V gene are SEHNR and FQNEAQ (reference sequence). Between the trimmed V and J ends, which lost 2 bases and 1 base, there was a span of 11 bases. The CDR3 contains 15 residues.

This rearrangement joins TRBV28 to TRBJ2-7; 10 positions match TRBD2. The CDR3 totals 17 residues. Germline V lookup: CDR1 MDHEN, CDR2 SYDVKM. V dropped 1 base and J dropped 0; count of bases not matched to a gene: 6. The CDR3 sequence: CASSLYPLAGVSYEQYF. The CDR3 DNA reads TGTGCCAGCAGTTTATACCCCCTAGCGGGGGTCTCCTACGAGCAGTACTTC.

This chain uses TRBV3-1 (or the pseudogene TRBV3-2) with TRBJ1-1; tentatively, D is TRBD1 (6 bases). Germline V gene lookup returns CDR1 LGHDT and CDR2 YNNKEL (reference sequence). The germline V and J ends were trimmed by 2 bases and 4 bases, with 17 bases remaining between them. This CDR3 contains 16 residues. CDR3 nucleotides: TGTGCCAGCAGCCAATGGAGACGGGGCAGGGGCACTGAAGCTTTCTTT. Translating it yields CASSQWRRGRGTEAFF.

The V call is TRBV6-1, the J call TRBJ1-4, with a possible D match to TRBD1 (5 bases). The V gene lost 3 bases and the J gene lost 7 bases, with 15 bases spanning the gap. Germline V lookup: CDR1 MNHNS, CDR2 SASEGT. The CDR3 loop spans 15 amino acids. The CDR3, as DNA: TGTGCCAGCAGTGACCGTGGGGGGTATGGTGAAAAACTGTTTTTT. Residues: CASSDRGGYGEKLFF.